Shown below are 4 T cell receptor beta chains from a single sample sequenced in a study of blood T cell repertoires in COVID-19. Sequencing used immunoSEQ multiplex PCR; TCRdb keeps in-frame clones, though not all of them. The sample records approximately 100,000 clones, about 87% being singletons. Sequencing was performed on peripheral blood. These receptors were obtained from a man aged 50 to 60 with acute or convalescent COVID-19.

The CDR3 DNA reads TGTGCCAGCAGTCCCTCTAGCGCGGGCACAGATACGCAGTATTTT. It specifies CASSPSSAGTDTQYF. This sequence joins TRBV27 and TRBJ2-3, with D perhaps matching TRBD2 (6 bases). Trimming left V 5 bases short and J 1 base short, with 13 bases between. The CDR3 is made up of 15 amino acids. Germline V gene lookup returns CDR1 MNHEY and CDR2 SMNVEV (reference sequence).

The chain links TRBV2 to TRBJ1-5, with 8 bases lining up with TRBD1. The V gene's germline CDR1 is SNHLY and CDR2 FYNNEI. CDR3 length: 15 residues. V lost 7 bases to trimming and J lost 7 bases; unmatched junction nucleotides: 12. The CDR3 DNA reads TGTGCCAGCAATTCCGGGCAGGGGGCGAGGCAGCCCCAGCATTTT. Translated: CASNSGQGARQPQHF.

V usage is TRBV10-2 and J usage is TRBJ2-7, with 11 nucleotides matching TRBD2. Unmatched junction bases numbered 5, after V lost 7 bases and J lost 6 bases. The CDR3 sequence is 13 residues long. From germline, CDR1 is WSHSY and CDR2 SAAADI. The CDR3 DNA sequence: TGCGCCAGCAAGACTAGCGGGATGCGCGAGCAGTACTTC. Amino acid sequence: CASKTSGMREQYF.

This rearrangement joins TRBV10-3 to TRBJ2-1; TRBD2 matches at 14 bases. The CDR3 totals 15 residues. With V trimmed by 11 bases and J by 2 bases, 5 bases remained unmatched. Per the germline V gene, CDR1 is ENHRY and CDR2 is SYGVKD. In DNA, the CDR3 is TGTGCCGCACGGACTAGCGGGAGGCCCTACAATGAGCAGTTCTTC. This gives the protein CAARTSGRPYNEQFF.